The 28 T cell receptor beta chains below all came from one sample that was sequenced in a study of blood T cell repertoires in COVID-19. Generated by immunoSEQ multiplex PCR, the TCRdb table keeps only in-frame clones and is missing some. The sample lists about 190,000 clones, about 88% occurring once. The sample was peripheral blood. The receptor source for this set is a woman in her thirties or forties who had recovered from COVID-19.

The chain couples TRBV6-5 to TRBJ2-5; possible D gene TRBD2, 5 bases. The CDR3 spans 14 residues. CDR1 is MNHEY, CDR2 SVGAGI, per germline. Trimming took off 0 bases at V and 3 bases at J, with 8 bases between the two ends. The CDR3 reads CASSYSTGKETQYF. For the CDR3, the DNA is TGTGCCAGCAGTTACTCTACGGGGAAAGAGACCCAGTACTTC.

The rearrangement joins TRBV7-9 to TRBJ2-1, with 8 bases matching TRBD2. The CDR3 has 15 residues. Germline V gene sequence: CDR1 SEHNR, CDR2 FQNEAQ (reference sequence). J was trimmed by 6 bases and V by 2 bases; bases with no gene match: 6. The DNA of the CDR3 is TGTGCCAGCAGCTTATACGGGAGGGCGGGCAATGAGCAGTTCTTC. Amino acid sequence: CASSLYGRAGNEQFF. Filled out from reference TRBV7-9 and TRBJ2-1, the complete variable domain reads DTGVSQNPRHKITKRGQNVTFRCDPISEHNRLYWYRQTLGQGPEFLTYFQNEAQLEKSRLLSDRFSAERPKGSFSTLEIQRTEQGDSAMYLCASSLYGRAGNEQFFGPGTRLTVL.

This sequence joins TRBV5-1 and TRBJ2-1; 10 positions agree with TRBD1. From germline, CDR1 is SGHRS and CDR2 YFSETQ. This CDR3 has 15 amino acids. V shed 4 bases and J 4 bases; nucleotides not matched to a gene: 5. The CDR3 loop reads CASSTGQGVYNEQFF. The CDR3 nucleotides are TGCGCCAGCAGCACCGGACAGGGGGTATACAATGAGCAGTTCTTC. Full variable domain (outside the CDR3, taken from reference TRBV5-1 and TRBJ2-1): KAGVTQTPRYLIKTRGQQVTLSCSPISGHRSVSWYQQTPGQGLQFLFEYFSETQRNKGNFPGRFSGRQFSNSRSEMNVSTLELGDSALYLCASSTGQGVYNEQFFGPGTRLTVL.

The CDR3 nucleotides read TGTGCCAGCAGCTTAGATCAGGCAGGGCCTGGAAACACCATATATTTT. Its protein product is CASSLDQAGPGNTIYF. The rearrangement joins TRBV11-2 to TRBJ1-3, with D possibly matching TRBD1 (5 bases). CDR3 length equals 16 residues. Germline loops: CDR1 SGHAT, CDR2 FQNNGV. Deletions cut 0 bases from V and 2 bases from J, with 11 bases between.

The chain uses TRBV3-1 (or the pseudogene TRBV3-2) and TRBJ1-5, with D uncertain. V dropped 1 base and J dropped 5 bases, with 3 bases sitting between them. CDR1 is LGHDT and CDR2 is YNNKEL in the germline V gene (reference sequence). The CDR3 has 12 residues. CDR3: CASSQVDQPQHF. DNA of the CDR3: TGTGCCAGCAGCCAAGTCGATCAGCCCCAGCATTTT.

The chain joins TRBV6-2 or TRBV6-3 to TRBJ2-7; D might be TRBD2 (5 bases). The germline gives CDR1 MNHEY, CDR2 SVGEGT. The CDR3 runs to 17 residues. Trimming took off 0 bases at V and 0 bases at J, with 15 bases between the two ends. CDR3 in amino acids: CASSYSLAGVSSYEQYF. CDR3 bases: TGTGCCAGCAGTTACTCTCTAGCCGGCGTCAGCTCCTACGAGCAGTACTTC.

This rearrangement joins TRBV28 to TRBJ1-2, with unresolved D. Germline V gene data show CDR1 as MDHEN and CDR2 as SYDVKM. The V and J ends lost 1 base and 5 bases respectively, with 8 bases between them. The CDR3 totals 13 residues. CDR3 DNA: TGTGCCAGCAGTTTATCGGCAGCGTATGGCTACACCTTC. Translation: CASSLSAAYGYTF.

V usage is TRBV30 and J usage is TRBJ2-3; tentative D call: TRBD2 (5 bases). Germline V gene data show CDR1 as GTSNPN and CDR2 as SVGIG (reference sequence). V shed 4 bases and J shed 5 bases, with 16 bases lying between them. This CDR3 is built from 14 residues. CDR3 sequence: CAWNRNGNIDTQYF. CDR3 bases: TGTGCCTGGAACCGGAACGGGAACATAGATACGCAGTATTTT.

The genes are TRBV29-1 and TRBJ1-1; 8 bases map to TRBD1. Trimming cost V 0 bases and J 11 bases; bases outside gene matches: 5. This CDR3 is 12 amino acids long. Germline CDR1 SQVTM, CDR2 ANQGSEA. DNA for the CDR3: TGCAGCGTTGAAGATAGGACAGGGCTGGCTTTCTTT. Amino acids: CSVEDRTGLAFF.

CDR3 coding DNA: TGTGCCAGCAGTACCGGACACCGCTACGAGCAGTACTTC. Amino acids: CASSTGHRYEQYF. V gene TRBV28 combines with J gene TRBJ2-7, with a weak D call TRBD1 (5 bases). The germline CDR1 and CDR2 sequences are MDHEN and SYDVKM. This CDR3 has 13 amino acids. V was trimmed by 5 bases and J by 3 bases, leaving 11 bases between them.

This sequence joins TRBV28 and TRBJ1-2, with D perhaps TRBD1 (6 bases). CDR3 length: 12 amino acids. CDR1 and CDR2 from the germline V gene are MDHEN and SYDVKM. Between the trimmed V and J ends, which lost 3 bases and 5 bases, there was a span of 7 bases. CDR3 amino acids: CASSLTGYGYTF. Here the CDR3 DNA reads TGTGCCAGCAGTTTGACAGGATATGGCTACACCTTC.

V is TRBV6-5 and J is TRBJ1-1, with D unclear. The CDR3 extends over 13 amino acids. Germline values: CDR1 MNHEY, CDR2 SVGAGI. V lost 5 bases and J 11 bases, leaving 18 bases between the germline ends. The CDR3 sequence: CASSPVQRPGAFF. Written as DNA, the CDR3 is TGTGCCAGCAGTCCTGTCCAGAGGCCGGGGGCTTTCTTT.

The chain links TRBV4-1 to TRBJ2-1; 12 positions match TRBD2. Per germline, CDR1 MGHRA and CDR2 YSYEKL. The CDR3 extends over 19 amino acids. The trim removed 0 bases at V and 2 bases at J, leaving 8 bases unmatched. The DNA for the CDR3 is TGCGCCAGCAGCCAAGAAGCACTAGCGGGAGGCATGGCCTACAATGAGCAGTTCTTC. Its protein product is CASSQEALAGGMAYNEQFF.

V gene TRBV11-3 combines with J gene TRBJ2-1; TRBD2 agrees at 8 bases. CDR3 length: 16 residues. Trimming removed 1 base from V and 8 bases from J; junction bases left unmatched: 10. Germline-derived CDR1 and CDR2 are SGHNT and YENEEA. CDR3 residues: CASSLGAGGPLDEQFF. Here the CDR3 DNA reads TGTGCCAGCAGCTTAGGGGCGGGAGGACCTTTGGATGAGCAGTTCTTC.

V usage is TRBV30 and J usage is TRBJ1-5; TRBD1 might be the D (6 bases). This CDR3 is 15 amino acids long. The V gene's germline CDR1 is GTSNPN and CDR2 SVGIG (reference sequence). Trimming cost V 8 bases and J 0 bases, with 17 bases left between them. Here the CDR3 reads CASSWTDYSNQPQHF. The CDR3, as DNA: TGTGCCAGTTCTTGGACAGACTATAGCAATCAGCCCCAGCATTTT.

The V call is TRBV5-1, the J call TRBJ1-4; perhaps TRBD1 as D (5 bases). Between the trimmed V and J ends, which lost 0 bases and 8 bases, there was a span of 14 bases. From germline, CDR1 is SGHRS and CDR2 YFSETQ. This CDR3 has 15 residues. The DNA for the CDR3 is TGCGCCAGCAGCTTGGAAGGCGGAAAGGGGGAAAAACTGTTTTTT. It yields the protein CASSLEGGKGEKLFF.

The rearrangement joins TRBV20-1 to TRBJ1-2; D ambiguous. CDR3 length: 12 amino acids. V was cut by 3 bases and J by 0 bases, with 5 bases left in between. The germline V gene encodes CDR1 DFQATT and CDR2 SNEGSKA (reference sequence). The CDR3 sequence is CSASSANYGYTF. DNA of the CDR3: TGCAGTGCTAGTTCGGCTAACTATGGCTACACCTTC.

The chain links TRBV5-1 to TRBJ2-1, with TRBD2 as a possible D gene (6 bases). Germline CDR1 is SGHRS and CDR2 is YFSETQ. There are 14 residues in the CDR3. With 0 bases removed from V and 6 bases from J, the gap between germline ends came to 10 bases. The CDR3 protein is CASSLAVRGNEQFF. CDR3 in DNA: TGCGCCAGCAGCTTGGCCGTGCGGGGCAATGAGCAGTTCTTC.

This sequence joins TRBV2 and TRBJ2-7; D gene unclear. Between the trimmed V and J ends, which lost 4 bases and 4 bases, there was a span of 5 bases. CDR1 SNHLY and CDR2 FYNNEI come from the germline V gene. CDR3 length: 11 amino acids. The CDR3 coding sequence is TGTGCCAGCAGTGGGCAATACGAGCAGTACTTC. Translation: CASSGQYEQYF.

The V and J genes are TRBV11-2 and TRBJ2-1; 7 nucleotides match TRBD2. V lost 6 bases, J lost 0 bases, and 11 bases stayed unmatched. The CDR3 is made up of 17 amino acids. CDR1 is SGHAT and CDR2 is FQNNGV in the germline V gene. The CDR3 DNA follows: TGTGCCAGCAGACCGGCTAGCGGATTAAACTCCTACAATGAGCAGTTCTTC. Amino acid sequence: CASRPASGLNSYNEQFF.

The CDR3 reads CASSIKVLDYGISNYGYTF. The CDR3 DNA is TGTGCCAGTAGTATTAAGGTCCTGGATTACGGGATATCTAACTATGGCTACACCTTC. The V call is TRBV19, the J call TRBJ1-2; no firm D call. V lost 3 bases to trimming and J lost 0 bases, with 23 bases between them. The germline V gene has CDR1 LNHDA and CDR2 SQIVND (reference sequence). This CDR3 contains 19 residues. Together with reference TRBV19 and TRBJ1-2, the CDR3 gives the full variable domain: DGGITQSPKYLFRKEGQNVTLSCEQNLNHDAMYWYRQDPGQGLRLIYYSQIVNDFQKGDIAEGYSVSREKKESFPLTVTSAQKNPTAFYLCASSIKVLDYGISNYGYTFGSGTRLTVV.

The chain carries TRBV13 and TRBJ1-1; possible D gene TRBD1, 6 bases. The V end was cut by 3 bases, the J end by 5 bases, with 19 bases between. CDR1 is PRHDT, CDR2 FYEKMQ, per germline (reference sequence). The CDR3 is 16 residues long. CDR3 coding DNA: TGTGCCAGCAGCTTCCAACGTGGGGGGGCGCAGACTGAAGCTTTCTTT. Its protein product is CASSFQRGGAQTEAFF.

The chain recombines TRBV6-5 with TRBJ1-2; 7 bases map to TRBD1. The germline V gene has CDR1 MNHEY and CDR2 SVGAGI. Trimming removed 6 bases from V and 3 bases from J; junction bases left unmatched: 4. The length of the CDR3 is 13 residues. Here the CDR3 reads CASRRGLDYGYTF. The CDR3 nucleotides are TGTGCCAGCAGGAGGGGGCTTGACTATGGCTACACCTTC.

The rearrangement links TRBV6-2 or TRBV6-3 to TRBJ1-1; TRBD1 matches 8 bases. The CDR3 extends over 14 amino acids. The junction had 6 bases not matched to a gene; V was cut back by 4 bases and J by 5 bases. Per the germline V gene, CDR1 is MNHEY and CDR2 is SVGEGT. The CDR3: CASSSPDRETEAFF. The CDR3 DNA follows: TGTGCCAGCAGTTCCCCGGACAGGGAAACTGAAGCTTTCTTT.

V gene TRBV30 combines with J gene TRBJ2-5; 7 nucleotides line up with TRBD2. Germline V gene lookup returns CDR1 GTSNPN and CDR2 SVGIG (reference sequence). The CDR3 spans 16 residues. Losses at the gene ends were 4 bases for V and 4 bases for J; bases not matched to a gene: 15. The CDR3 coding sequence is TGTGCCTGGATTTTCTCCTACAGAACGGGGGGAGAGACCCAGTACTTC. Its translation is CAWIFSYRTGGETQYF.

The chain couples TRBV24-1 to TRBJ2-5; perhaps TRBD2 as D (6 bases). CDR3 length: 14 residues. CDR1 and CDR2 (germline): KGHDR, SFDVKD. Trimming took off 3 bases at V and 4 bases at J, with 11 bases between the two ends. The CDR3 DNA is TGTGCCACCAGTGATCCAGTGGGGGGAGAGACCCAGTACTTC. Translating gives CATSDPVGGETQYF.

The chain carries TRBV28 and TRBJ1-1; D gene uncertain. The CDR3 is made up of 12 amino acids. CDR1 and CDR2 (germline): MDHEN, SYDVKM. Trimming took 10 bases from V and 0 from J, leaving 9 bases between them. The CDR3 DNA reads TGTGCCACCTACCCGATGAACACTGAAGCTTTCTTT. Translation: CATYPMNTEAFF.

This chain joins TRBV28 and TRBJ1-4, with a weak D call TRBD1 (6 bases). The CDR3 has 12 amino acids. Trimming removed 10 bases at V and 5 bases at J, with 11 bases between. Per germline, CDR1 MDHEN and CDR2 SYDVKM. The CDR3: CATQRGNEKLFF. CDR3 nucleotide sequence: TGTGCCACTCAAAGGGGGAATGAAAAACTGTTTTTT.